The 13 T cell receptor beta chains below were found in one sample sequenced in a study of cytomegalovirus exposure and HLA in healthy donors. Both 60 Vbeta primers and 13 Jbeta primers went into the PCR. Clones were sequenced by immunoSEQ multiplex PCR, and TCRdb holds only the in-frame ones, with some missing. The table has approximately 110,000 clones, over 80% seen once. Sequenced sample: PBMCs. The receptor set was obtained from a man aged 25-40 years in good health and CMV-seropositive.

This clone is a singleton in its sample. The J gene is TRBJ1-3, the V gene TRBV4-1; D remains ambiguous. Germline V CDR1 and CDR2: MGHRA, YSYEKL. The CDR3 consists of 15 residues. V was pared by 0 bases and J by 0 bases, with 6 bases between. The CDR3: CASSQDGGSGNTIYF. In nucleotides, the CDR3 is TGCGCCAGCAGCCAAGACGGCGGCTCTGGAAACACCATATATTTT.

This clone was detected only once. The rearrangement uses TRBV6-1 and TRBJ2-7; the match to TRBD2 covers 12 bases. This CDR3 contains 13 residues. V shed 6 bases, J shed 4 bases, and the junction held 1 base outside the gene matches. From germline, CDR1 is MNHNS and CDR2 SASEGT. The CDR3 DNA follows: TGTGCCAGCAGGACTAGCGGGGGTTACGAGCAGTACTTC. It yields the protein CASRTSGGYEQYF.

The rearrangement links TRBV30 to TRBJ1-1; TRBD1 matches at 10 bases. The germline CDR1 and CDR2 sequences are GTSNPN and SVGIG (reference sequence). This CDR3 has 14 residues. Unmatched junction bases numbered 6, after V lost 4 bases and J lost 4 bases. The CDR3 DNA follows: TGTGCCTGGACGCGGGACAGGGGAACCACTGAAGCTTTCTTT. Protein sequence: CAWTRDRGTTEAFF. The full variable domain, in which reference TRBV30 and TRBJ1-1 provide the parts outside the CDR3, is SQTIHQWPATLVQPVGSPLSLECTVEGTSNPNLYWYRQAAGRGLQLLFYSVGIGQISSEVPQNLSASRPQDRQFILSSKKLLLSDSGFYLCAWTRDRGTTEAFFGQGTRLTVV.

The V call is TRBV5-6, the J call TRBJ2-7; 12 positions agree with TRBD2. Trimming at V came to 4 bases and at J to 7 bases, leaving 9 bases not matched to a gene. This CDR3 contains 15 residues. CDR1 and CDR2 (germline): SGHDT, YYEEEE. CDR3: CASSRTSGDVREQYF. DNA of the CDR3: TGTGCCAGCAGCCGGACTAGCGGGGACGTCCGGGAGCAGTACTTC.

This rearrangement joins TRBV6-4 to TRBJ2-1; 8 bases line up with TRBD2. The CDR3 contains 15 residues. Per germline, CDR1 MRHNA and CDR2 SNTAGT. Losses at the gene ends were 0 bases for V and 8 bases for J; bases not matched to a gene: 6. CDR3 nucleotide sequence: TGTGCCAGCAGTGACTCGGCGGGGGGATTAGATGAGCAGTTCTTC. It translates to CASSDSAGGLDEQFF.

The chain employs TRBV7-2 and TRBJ1-3; TRBD1 aligns across 7 bases. The CDR3 extends over 17 amino acids. V shed 5 bases, J shed 0 bases, and the junction held 10 bases outside the gene matches. The germline gives CDR1 SGHTA, CDR2 FQGNSA. CDR3: CASSDGTVMLSGNTIYF. CDR3 sequence (DNA): TGTGCCAGCAGCGATGGGACAGTTATGCTCTCTGGAAACACCATATATTTT.

V and J are TRBV30 and TRBJ1-5; 10 nucleotides align to TRBD1. Per germline, CDR1 GTSNPN and CDR2 SVGIG (reference sequence). The CDR3 is 14 amino acids. V trimming: 4 bases; J trimming: 6 bases; junction bases outside the gene matches: 6. CDR3 sequence (DNA): TGTGCCTGGACTTCCGGGACAGGGGTTCAGCCCCAGCATTTT. It codes for CAWTSGTGVQPQHF.

This clone has a single count. The chain recombines TRBV15 with TRBJ2-1; D is unresolved. The CDR3 is made up of 15 amino acids. The germline V gene has CDR1 LNHNV and CDR2 YYDKDF (reference sequence). The ends were cut back, 5 bases at V and 3 bases at J, with 14 bases in the middle. CDR3 nucleotides: TGTGCCACCAGCTCCAGTGGAGCAGTCTACAATGAGCAGTTCTTC. This translates into CATSSSGAVYNEQFF.

This chain connects TRBV5-1 to TRBJ2-7, with 7 bases identical to TRBD1. The ends lost 0 bases at V and 2 bases at J; junction bases unmatched: 2. Germline V CDR1 and CDR2: SGHRS, YFSETQ. The CDR3 extends over 14 amino acids. The CDR3 is CASSLGGQPYEQYF. The CDR3 DNA follows: TGCGCCAGCAGCTTGGGGGGACAGCCCTACGAGCAGTACTTC.

J is TRBJ1-5 and V is TRBV7-2; TRBD1 matches at 7 bases. The CDR3 covers 14 residues. Trimming cost V 5 bases and J 7 bases; bases outside gene matches: 8. Per the germline V gene, CDR1 is SGHTA and CDR2 is FQGNSA. The CDR3 reads CASSPTDRNQPQHF. CDR3 nucleotides: TGTGCCAGCAGCCCCACGGACAGGAACCAGCCCCAGCATTTT.

The chain is built from TRBV6-5 and TRBJ2-5; 9 bases align to TRBD1. V shed 6 bases, J shed 10 bases, and the junction held 9 bases outside the gene matches. Per the germline V gene, CDR1 is MNHEY and CDR2 is SVGAGI. CDR3 length: 13 amino acids. The CDR3 spells CASRREQGAIQYF. For the CDR3, the DNA is TGTGCCAGCAGGCGGGAACAGGGGGCAATCCAGTACTTC.

The genes are TRBV5-4 and TRBJ1-2; D may be TRBD1 (5 bases). The CDR3 contains 15 residues. V was shortened by 7 bases and J by 2 bases, with 18 bases between the two germline ends. Germline V gene data show CDR1 as SGHNT and CDR2 as YYREEE (reference sequence). CDR3 region: CASHYGAGSNYGYTF. CDR3 nucleotide sequence: TGTGCCAGCCACTACGGGGCGGGGTCAAACTATGGCTACACCTTC.

This clone was seen only once. V usage is TRBV6-6 and J usage is TRBJ2-3, with D unresolved. CDR1 and CDR2 from the germline V gene are MNHNY and SVGAGI (reference sequence). The CDR3 is 14 residues long. Trimming removed 6 bases at V and 6 bases at J, with 16 bases between. The CDR3 reads CASSQAGSQDTQYF. CDR3 nucleotides: TGTGCCAGCAGCCAAGCCGGGTCTCAGGATACGCAGTATTTT.